Listed below are T cell receptor beta chains from one sample, sequenced in a study of blood T cell repertoires in COVID-19. Data came from immunoSEQ multiplex PCR; TCRdb stores just in-frame clones and leaves some out. The sample contains around 130,000 clones, 80% to 90% of which appear only once. The sequenced sample was peripheral blood. The receptors come from a human donor in a cohort sampled during active COVID-19. Each CDR3 is given with its conserved first and last residue. D genes are given only for firm matches. Only part of the rows carry a size: once, few, many, or a class if the clone is expanded.

J gene	D gene	V gene	clone size	CDR3 DNA	CDR3 protein
TRBJ2-3	TRBD2	TRBV11-2	NA	TGTGCCAGCAGCCCGGTTAGCGGGGGGGTGGCAGATACGCAGTATTTT	CASSPVSGGVADTQYF
TRBJ2-3	NA	TRBV3-1/TRBV3-2	NA	TGTGCCAGCAGCCAAGATACCGTCGTCTCCAAACCGGGGGATACGCAGTATTTT	CASSQDTVVSKPGDTQYF
TRBJ1-2	NA	TRBV9	NA	TGTGCCAGCAGCGTAGGGGACATTATCGCTGGCTACACCTTC	CASSVGDIIAGYTF
TRBJ2-3	NA	TRBV5-1	NA	TGCGCCAGCACCCTAGGTGCCGCAGATACGCAGTATTTT	CASTLGAADTQYF
TRBJ1-2	NA	TRBV29-1	NA	TGCAGCGTTGAAGATCGAAGGAGAACCGATTACTATGGCTACACCTTC	CSVEDRRRTDYYGYTF
TRBJ1-2	NA	TRBV7-2	NA	TGTGCCAGCATACTAACCCCGACAGGATCAATCTATGGCTACACCTTC	CASILTPTGSIYGYTF
TRBJ2-7	TRBD1	TRBV28	NA	TGTGCCAGCAGATCCGGGACAGGGGAGTACTTC	CASRSGTGEYF
TRBJ1-1	NA	TRBV7-8	once	TGTGCCAGCAGCTTTCTTGGACAGAACACTGAAGCTTTCTTT	CASSFLGQNTEAFF
TRBJ2-1	NA	TRBV7-2	NA	TGTGCCAGCAGCTTAGATAGGGGCCCCTACAATGAGCAGTTCTTC	CASSLDRGPYNEQFF
TRBJ2-7	NA	TRBV25-1	NA	TGTGCCAGCAGCTACCTGAGCTCCTACGAGCAGTACTTC	CASSYLSSYEQYF
TRBJ1-6	NA	TRBV3-1/TRBV3-2	NA	TGTGCCAGCAGCCCCCGGGACATGGTGAATTCACCCCTCCACTTT	CASSPRDMVNSPLHF
TRBJ1-5	TRBD1	TRBV5-6	NA	TGTGCCAGCAGCTCCGGGACAGGGGTGAGCAATCAGCCCCAGCATTTT	CASSSGTGVSNQPQHF
TRBJ2-3	TRBD2	TRBV7-6	NA	TGTGCCAGCAGCTCGACTAGCTCATACGCCCCCTCTAGCACAGATACGCAGTATTTT	CASSSTSSYAPSSTDTQYF
TRBJ2-7	NA	TRBV2	few	TGTGCCAGCAGTGAAGTTGGGGGCGTAAGTGGGGAGCAGTACTTC	CASSEVGGVSGEQYF
TRBJ2-6	NA	TRBV7-8	NA	TGTGCCAGCAGCTTAGCCGGGAGATCCTCTGGGGCCAACGTCCTGACTTTC	CASSLAGRSSGANVLTF
TRBJ1-4	TRBD1	TRBV2	NA	TGTGCCAGCAGGGGGACAGGAGGAGAAAAACTGTTTTTT	CASRGTGGEKLFF
TRBJ1-2	NA	TRBV5-1	NA	TGCGCCAGCAGCCTGTGGGACAATTCGGATGGCTACACCTTC	CASSLWDNSDGYTF
TRBJ1-4	TRBD1	TRBV5-8	NA	TGTGCCAGCAGCCCAGGGGGTGCTAATGAAAAACTGTTTTTT	CASSPGGANEKLFF
TRBJ1-3	NA	TRBV27	once	TGTGCCAGCAGTCCACAACAGGGTTACGGAAACACCATATATTTT	CASSPQQGYGNTIYF
TRBJ1-1	TRBD1	TRBV6-2/TRBV6-3	NA	TGTGCCAGCAGTGTGCGGGGGACAGGGCACACTGAAGCTTTCTTT	CASSVRGTGHTEAFF
TRBJ2-7	NA	TRBV2	NA	TGTGCCAGCAGTGAGTTTGGGGGGACGGCCACCTACGAGCAGTACTTC	CASSEFGGTATYEQYF
TRBJ2-1	TRBD1	TRBV9	NA	TGTGCCAGCAGCGTCTACAGGGGTCCTGGCAATGAGCAGTTCTTC	CASSVYRGPGNEQFF
TRBJ1-2	NA	TRBV5-6	NA	TGTGCCAGCAGCTTGCCAGGGGCCTATGGCTACACCTTC	CASSLPGAYGYTF
TRBJ1-5	NA	TRBV6-1	NA	TGTGCCAGCAGTGAACAAGGGGGCAATCAGCCCCAGCATTTT	CASSEQGGNQPQHF
TRBJ2-1	NA	TRBV10-2	NA	TGCGCCAGCAGTGTGATAGCTAATTACGATGAGCAGTTCTTC	CASSVIANYDEQFF
TRBJ2-3	NA	TRBV2	NA	TGTGCCAGCAGGGACAATCTAGATACGCAGTATTTT	CASRDNLDTQYF
TRBJ2-2	TRBD2	TRBV10-1	few	TGCGCCAGCAGTGCGAGCGGGGGGACCGGGGAGCTGTTTTTT	CASSASGGTGELFF
TRBJ1-6	NA	TRBV6-6	NA	TGTGCCAGCAGCCCAAGAGGACAGAAAGATAATTCACCCCTCCACTTT	CASSPRGQKDNSPLHF
TRBJ2-7	NA	TRBV3-1/TRBV3-2	once	TGTGCCAGCAGCCAAGCCCCGGGACAATTTTACGAGCAGTACTTC	CASSQAPGQFYEQYF
TRBJ2-7	TRBD1	TRBV6-5	NA	TGTGCCAGCAGAGAGACAGGGCTCGACGAGCAGTACTTC	CASRETGLDEQYF
TRBJ2-2	NA	TRBV29-1	NA	TGCAGCGTTGACGACAGTGTGACCGGGGAGCTGTTTTTT	CSVDDSVTGELFF
TRBJ2-5	TRBD1	TRBV3-1/TRBV3-2	NA	TGTGCCAGCAGCACAGGGACAGGGGTACGGGAGACCCAGTACTTC	CASSTGTGVRETQYF
TRBJ1-5	NA	TRBV6-5	NA	TGTGCCAGCAGTTACCGGGACTTTGGTCAGCCCCAGCATTTT	CASSYRDFGQPQHF
TRBJ1-2	TRBD1	TRBV2	once	TGTGCCAGCAGTACTACAGGGGGCGGAAACTATGGCTACACCTTC	CASSTTGGGNYGYTF
TRBJ2-3	TRBD2	TRBV19	NA	TGTGCCAGTAGTATTTTGGGAGGGGAAGATACGCAGTATTTT	CASSILGGEDTQYF
TRBJ1-1	TRBD1	TRBV18	NA	TGTGCCAGCTCACCACAGGGGGCCGGGAACACTGAAGCTTTCTTT	CASSPQGAGNTEAFF
TRBJ1-5	TRBD1	TRBV5-1	NA	TGCGCCAGCAGCCAGGGACAGGGTGAGCCCCAGCATTTT	CASSQGQGEPQHF
TRBJ2-2	NA	TRBV5-8	NA	TGTGCCAGCCTACCGAACACCGGGGAGCTGTTTTTT	CASLPNTGELFF
TRBJ1-2	NA	TRBV6-2/TRBV6-3	NA	TGTGCCAGCAGCGGGGGACTAAATCTTGGCTACACCTTC	CASSGGLNLGYTF
TRBJ1-6	TRBD1	TRBV3-1/TRBV3-2	once	TGTGCCAGCAGCCGTGACAGGGGTCTAGCACCCCTCCACTTT	CASSRDRGLAPLHF
TRBJ2-7	TRBD1	TRBV7-2	NA	TGTGCCAGCAGCCCGCGGACAGGGGCCTACGAGCAGTACTTC	CASSPRTGAYEQYF
TRBJ1-4	NA	TRBV5-1	NA	TGCGCCAGCAGTCGAGCGGGGGCGGGGGAAAAACTGTTTTTT	CASSRAGAGEKLFF
TRBJ1-1	NA	TRBV7-8	NA	TGTGCCAGCAGCAGCACAGGGACCTCCTGGGCTTTCTTT	CASSSTGTSWAFF
TRBJ2-3	NA	TRBV5-1	NA	TGCGCCAGCAGCTCTTTCGACAACACAGATACGCAGTATTTT	CASSSFDNTDTQYF
TRBJ1-1	TRBD1	TRBV7-9	NA	TGTGCCAGCAGCCAAAGGACAGGGAACACTGAAGCTTTCTTT	CASSQRTGNTEAFF
TRBJ1-5	NA	TRBV15	few	TGTGCCACCAGCAGTGACAACAATCAGCCCCAGCATTTT	CATSSDNNQPQHF
TRBJ1-1	NA	TRBV2	NA	TGTGCCAGCAGCTGGACTCCTACACCGGAGACTGAAGCTTTCTTT	CASSWTPTPETEAFF
TRBJ2-7	TRBD1	TRBV5-1	NA	TGCGCCAGCAGCCCGGGACAGGTCTACGAGCAGTACTTC	CASSPGQVYEQYF
TRBJ2-3	NA	TRBV6-2/TRBV6-3	NA	TGTGCCAGCAGCTTTCAGTTCACAGATACGCAGTATTTT	CASSFQFTDTQYF
TRBJ2-3	TRBD2	TRBV5-1	NA	TGCGCCAGCAGCCGGGGGGTGACTAGCGAGGATACGCAGTATTTT	CASSRGVTSEDTQYF
TRBJ1-1	TRBD1	TRBV7-2	NA	TGTGCCAGCAGCTCTACCGGGACAGGGAGCCCTGAAGCTTTCTTT	CASSSTGTGSPEAFF
TRBJ2-5	TRBD2	TRBV6-5	NA	TGTGCCAGCTTGCCTAGCGGGGAGGGGGAGACCCAGTACTTC	CASLPSGEGETQYF
TRBJ1-2	NA	TRBV7-2	NA	TGTGCCAGCAGCTTAGACGGGGGTTATAGCTATGGCTACACCTTC	CASSLDGGYSYGYTF
TRBJ2-1	TRBD2	TRBV19	NA	TGTGCCAGTAGACTAGCGGGGGGTTACAATGAGCAGTTCTTC	CASRLAGGYNEQFF